These 30 T cell receptor beta chains share one sample of origin, sequenced in a study of tumor-infiltrating lymphocytes in oesophageal squamous cell carcinoma. TCRdb reprocessed the PCR reads via MiXCR and lists one record per CDR3 protein. The sample consists of about 12,000 distinct CDR3 sequences, approximately 60% of them appearing once. Source material: esophageal tumor tissue. The receptors come from a female donor with esophageal squamous cell carcinoma.

This clonotype was seen a few times. The DNA of the CDR3 is TGTGCCAGCAGTCAACTAGCGGGAGTCCCAGATACGCAGTATTTT. The encoded protein is CASSQLAGVPDTQYF. The chain recombines TRBV7-2 with TRBJ2-3, with 11 bases identical to TRBD2. This CDR3 contains 15 residues. The V gene's germline CDR1 is SGHTA and CDR2 FQGNSA. J was trimmed by 4 bases and V by 6 bases; bases with no gene match: 6.

This chain joins TRBV7-9 and TRBJ2-3; 10 nucleotides agree with TRBD2. This CDR3 has 17 residues. Germline loops: CDR1 SEHNR, CDR2 FQNEAQ (reference sequence). V gave up 1 base and J gave up 3 bases; unmatched junction bases: 7. The CDR3 sequence: CASSLGPAGGGTDTQYF. Here the CDR3 DNA reads TGTGCCAGCAGCTTAGGTCCAGCGGGAGGGGGTACAGATACGCAGTATTTT.

This chain joins TRBV7-3 and TRBJ2-3; 8 bases agree with TRBD1. The J call may be in error: the DNA end matches TRBJ2-7 better. This CDR3 has 14 amino acids. Per germline, CDR1 SGHTA and CDR2 FQGTGA. The chain's CDR3 is CASSLDRDSYEQYF. In DNA, the CDR3 is TGTGCCAGCAGCCTGGACAGGGACTCCTACGAGCAGTACTTC.

This clonotype was recorded once. The chain is built from TRBV7-2 and TRBJ2-6; D may be TRBD1 (5 bases). The DNA end favors TRBJ2-7, so the J call may be wrong. The CDR3 loop spans 14 amino acids. CDR1 is SGHTA and CDR2 is FQGNSA in the germline V gene. The CDR3 region has the DNA TGTGCCAGCAGCTCATACAGGAGACACTACGAGCAGTACTTC. Protein: CASSSYRRHYEQYF.

The chain joins TRBV28 to TRBJ2-1; 11 bases fit TRBD2. Per the germline V gene, CDR1 is MDHEN and CDR2 is SYDVKM. The CDR3 loop spans 15 amino acids. V trimming: 4 bases; J trimming: 6 bases; junction bases outside the gene matches: 5. CDR3 amino acids: CASSSLAGAGNEQFF. CDR3 coding DNA: TGTGCCAGCAGTTCACTAGCGGGAGCGGGCAATGAGCAGTTCTTC.

This clonotype was counted a few times. The CDR3 sequence: CASSLGQGLLSYEQYF. CDR3 sequence (DNA): TGTGCCAGCAGCTTAGGTCAAGGTCTACTCTCCTACGAGCAGTACTTC. The chain links TRBV7-8 to TRBJ2-5; D gene uncertain. The J call is in doubt because the DNA end fits TRBJ2-7 better. Germline V gene data show CDR1 as SGHVS and CDR2 as FQNEAQ. The CDR3 totals 16 residues.

Relative to its sample, this clonotype is medium-sized (0.01 to 0.1%). This could be a read error, since a much larger clone is one nucleotide away. The chain joins TRBV27 to TRBJ2-5; 12 nucleotides align to TRBD2. Per germline, CDR1 MNHEY and CDR2 SMNVEV (reference sequence). CDR3 size: 15 residues. V lost 5 bases and J lost 11; bases outside the gene matches: 12. CDR3 protein: CASSKLAGGHNEQYF. DNA for the CDR3: TGTGCCAGCAGTAAGCTAGCGGGAGGGCACAATGAGCAGTACTTC.

The table lists this clonotype with many counts. This chain uses TRBV5-8 with TRBJ1-5; maybe TRBD1 (6 bases). The CDR3 has 14 amino acids. Trimming stripped 2 bases from V and 7 bases from J, with 13 bases between. The germline CDR1 and CDR2 sequences are SGHTS and YDEGEE. The CDR3 is CASSFGQRGQPQHF. CDR3 nucleotide sequence: TGTGCCAGCAGCTTCGGACAGAGGGGGCAGCCCCAGCATTTT.

This chain uses TRBV27 with TRBJ2-6; the match to TRBD2 covers 8 bases. The J call is uncertain, as TRBJ2-1 better fits the DNA end. CDR1 is MNHEY, CDR2 SMNVEV, per germline (reference sequence). The CDR3 length is 13 residues. CDR3 coding DNA: TGTGCCAGCAGTTTTGGTCGGGAGGGTGAGCAGTTCTTC. This translates into CASSFGREGEQFF.

This clonotype was recorded a few times. The chain couples TRBV10-3 to TRBJ2-3; 8 positions agree with TRBD2. V lost 6 bases, J lost 3 bases, and 11 bases stayed unmatched. CDR1 ENHRY and CDR2 SYGVKD come from the germline V gene. The length of the CDR3 is 16 residues. The CDR3 sequence: CAIRGALAGGTDTQYF. CDR3 DNA: TGTGCCATCAGAGGTGCGCTAGCGGGTGGAACAGATACGCAGTATTTT.

The gene calls are TRBV7-3 and TRBJ2-5, with 7 bases lining up with TRBD1. Germline V gives CDR1 SGHTA, CDR2 FQGTGA. V shed 0 bases, J shed 5 bases, and the junction held 6 bases outside the gene matches. The CDR3 runs 15 residues. The CDR3 loop reads CASSLTSTGLETQYF. Written as DNA, the CDR3 is TGTGCCAGCAGCTTAACCTCGACAGGGCTCGAGACCCAGTACTTC. The entire variable domain, with the rest obtained from reference TRBV7-3 and TRBJ2-5, is as follows: GAGVSQTPSNKVTEKGKYVELRCDPISGHTALYWYRQSLGQGPEFLIYFQGTGAADDSGLPNDRFFAVRPEGSVSTLKIQRTERGDSAVYLCASSLTSTGLETQYFGPGTRLLVL.

By frequency in the sample, this clonotype is medium-sized (0.01 to 0.1%). CDR3 DNA sequence: TGTGCCAGCAGCGTACGCGACAGGGCGGGTATTGAAAAACTGTTTTTT. It translates to CASSVRDRAGIEKLFF. The chain employs TRBV11-2 and TRBJ1-4; 7 bases map to TRBD1. The CDR3 has 16 residues. The germline V gene encodes CDR1 SGHAT and CDR2 FQNNGV. After removal of 5 bases from V and 7 bases from J, the junction contained 13 bases not matched to a gene.

This clonotype was seen only a few times. The CDR3 spells CASSFLTGSSYNEQFF. In DNA form, the CDR3 reads TGTGCCAGCAGTTTCCTCACAGGGAGCTCCTACAATGAGCAGTTCTTC. This chain uses TRBV12-3 or TRBV12-4 with TRBJ2-1, with a weak D call TRBD1 (6 bases). The CDR3 is made up of 16 amino acids. The V end was cut by 3 bases, the J end by 0 bases, with 12 bases between.

Points on this clonotype: At one end, the junction sequence differs from germline, possibly due to a read error. The V gene is TRBV7-7, the J gene TRBJ2-7; tentatively, D is TRBD1 (5 bases). The CDR3 sequence is 13 residues long. Germline V gives CDR1 SSHAT, CDR2 FNYEAQ (reference sequence). The CDR3 here is CASSSTGTLAQYF. CDR3 DNA sequence: TGTGCTAGCAGCTCAACAGGAACGTTGGCCCAGTACTTC.

This clonotype occurred a few times. The gene calls are TRBV7-3 and TRBJ2-3; 12 nucleotides align to TRBD2. J was trimmed by 1 base and V by 5 bases; bases with no gene match: 4. The CDR3 totals 16 residues. Germline CDR1 is SGHTA and CDR2 is FQGTGA. CDR3 coding DNA: TGTGCCAGCAGCCGGGGACTAGCGGGTCGCACAGATACGCAGTATTTT. Translating it yields CASSRGLAGRTDTQYF.

This clonotype came up a few times. The J gene is TRBJ2-1, the V gene TRBV7-6; D is unresolved. Between the trimmed V and J ends, which lost 1 base and 1 base, there was a span of 11 bases. Germline CDR1 and CDR2: SGHVS and FNYEAQ. This CDR3 region has 16 residues. CDR3 sequence reads: CASSLGSAYSYNEQFF. The CDR3 bases are TGTGCCAGCAGCTTAGGATCGGCATATTCCTACAATGAGCAGTTCTTC.

This clonotype has a count of ten or more. The DNA of the CDR3 is TGTGCCAGCAGCCCGAGGGCGGGGGAGACCCAGTACTTC. It specifies CASSPRAGETQYF. V is TRBV7-9 and J is TRBJ2-5; D might be TRBD2 (6 bases). Trimming removed 5 bases at V and 5 bases at J, with 12 bases between. There are 13 residues in the CDR3. CDR1 SEHNR and CDR2 FQNEAQ come from the germline V gene (reference sequence).

The chain combines TRBV6-6 with TRBJ1-2, with 7 nucleotides matching TRBD1. This CDR3 comprises 19 residues. The V gene end was trimmed by 5 bases and the J gene end by 0 bases; junction bases not matched to a gene: 18. Germline CDR1 reads MNHNY; CDR2 reads SVGAGI (reference sequence). CDR3 sequence: CASSDARPGGAQTNYGYTF. CDR3 in DNA: TGTGCCAGCAGTGACGCCAGACCAGGGGGGGCGCAGACTAACTATGGCTACACCTTC.

This chain links TRBV6-8 with TRBJ1-2; 7 nucleotides match TRBD1. This CDR3 spans 15 amino acids. Trimming cost V 5 bases and J 3 bases; bases outside gene matches: 9. Looked up from germline, CDR1 is MNHGY and CDR2 is SAAAGT. The CDR3: CASSPTGESYYGYTF. The DNA of the CDR3 is TGTGCCAGCAGTCCAACAGGGGAATCGTACTATGGCTACACCTTC.

V gene TRBV7-6 combines with J gene TRBJ2-1; D gene unclear. The CDR3 is made up of 13 amino acids. V was cut by 1 base and J by 12 bases, with 13 bases left in between. CDR1 SGHVS and CDR2 FNYEAQ come from the germline V gene. The CDR3 reads CASSLDIWGGQFF. The CDR3 nucleotides read TGTGCCAGCAGCTTAGATATTTGGGGTGGGCAGTTCTTC.

The gene calls are TRBV12-3 or TRBV12-4 and TRBJ2-3; 9 nucleotides align to TRBD1. The closer fit of TRBJ2-7 to the DNA end suggests the J call may be wrong. CDR3 length: 15 amino acids. CDR3 DNA sequence: TGTGCCAGCAGTATTGGACAGGGGCACTACAATGAGCAGTACTTC. It encodes CASSIGQGHYNEQYF.

The V and J genes are TRBV6-1 and TRBJ2-1; D not certain. The J call is in doubt because the DNA end fits TRBJ2-7 better. The CDR3 is 12 amino acids. Germline V lookup: CDR1 MNHNS, CDR2 SASEGT. For the CDR3, the DNA is TGTGCCAGCAGTGAAGCGAGCTACGAGCAGTACTTC. It translates to CASSEASYEQYF.

V and J are TRBV11-1 and TRBJ2-7; 7 bases fit TRBD1. The J call may be wrong; the DNA end is better matched by TRBJ2-5. CDR3 length: 18 amino acids. CDR1 SGHAT and CDR2 FQDESV come from the germline V gene (reference sequence). DNA of the CDR3: TGTGCCAGCAGCTCGACAATTGGGGTGAGGGGGCTGGAAGAGACCCAGTACTTC. Protein sequence: CASSSTIGVRGLEETQYF.

The chain combines TRBV7-9 with TRBJ2-1; 8 nucleotides agree with TRBD1. The CDR3 consists of 15 residues. J lost 5 bases, V lost 1 base, and 4 bases had no gene match. Germline CDR1 reads SEHNR; CDR2 reads FQNEAQ (reference sequence). CDR3 sequence (DNA): TGTGCCAGCAGCTTAGAAAGGACAGGGAACAATGAGCAGTTCTTC. Encoded protein: CASSLERTGNNEQFF. The complete variable domain, with remaining parts taken from reference TRBV7-9 and TRBJ2-1, reads DTGVSQNPRHKITKRGQNVTFRCDPISEHNRLYWYRQTLGQGPEFLTYFQNEAQLEKSRLLSDRFSAERPKGSFSTLEIQRTEQGDSAMYLCASSLERTGNNEQFFGPGTRLTVL.

This clonotype was detected ten times or more. A much larger clone lies one base from this, so it may be a read error. The chain uses TRBV28 and TRBJ2-5, with D perhaps assigned TRBD1 or TRBD2 (5 bases each). The CDR3 consists of 15 residues. Germline CDR1 is MDHEN and CDR2 is SYDVKM. The V gene lost 6 bases and the J gene lost 11 bases, with 25 bases spanning the gap. The CDR3 sequence: CASRPGTAAYNEQYF. The CDR3 DNA is TGTGCCAGCAGGCCAGGGACGGCGGCCTACAATGAGCAGTACTTC.

This chain links TRBV6-8 with TRBJ2-7; 14 bases are shared with TRBD2. After removal of 7 bases from V and 6 bases from J, the junction contained 8 bases not matched to a gene. The CDR3 covers 15 residues. Germline lookup yields CDR1 MNHGY and CDR2 SAAAGT. CDR3: CASTRGLAGVVEQYF. CDR3 DNA: TGTGCCAGCACCCGGGGACTAGCGGGAGTTGTCGAGCAGTACTTC.

The sample holds many counts of this clonotype. This rearrangement joins TRBV24-1 to TRBJ1-5, with D tentatively TRBD1 (5 bases). Germline V gene lookup returns CDR1 KGHDR and CDR2 SFDVKD. The V end lost 5 bases, the J end lost 1 base, and 5 bases lay between the germline ends. CDR3 length: 13 amino acids. The CDR3 sequence is CATSGDSNQPQHF. The CDR3 nucleotides read TGTGCCACCAGTGGGGACAGCAATCAGCCCCAGCATTTT.

This clonotype was found once. The chain couples TRBV7-8 to TRBJ2-3; D is tentatively TRBD1 or TRBD2 (6 bases each). V was clipped by 5 bases and J by 2 bases, with 20 bases between them. The length of the CDR3 is 17 residues. Per the germline V gene, CDR1 is SGHVS and CDR2 is FQNEAQ. The CDR3 bases are TGTGCCAGCAGCCCAAGGTGGGGGGCCCCCGACACAGATACGCAGTATTTT. It yields the protein CASSPRWGAPDTDTQYF.

This clonotype has only a few counts. V gene TRBV7-6 combines with J gene TRBJ2-1, with 9 bases matching TRBD1. The J call could be wrong; TRBJ2-7 is a better fit for the DNA end. From germline, CDR1 is SGHVS and CDR2 FNYEAQ. The length of the CDR3 is 17 residues. The CDR3 loop reads CASSLVSGQGPYNEQYF. CDR3 DNA sequence: TGTGCCAGCAGCTTAGTTTCGGGACAGGGACCCTACAATGAGCAGTACTTC.

Concerning this clonotype: A clone one base away is much larger, so this may be a read error. The chain recombines TRBV11-1 with TRBJ2-4, with no clear D. The end of the DNA fits TRBJ2-5 better, so the J call may be wrong. This CDR3 contains 14 residues. Germline-derived CDR1 and CDR2 are SGHAT and FQDESV (reference sequence). In DNA, the CDR3 is TGTGCCAGCAGCGACCGTTCTATCCGAGAGACCCAGTACTTC. Translation gives CASSDRSIRETQYF.